Reported below is one T cell receptor (beta chain). The antigen is unknown. This record belongs to a study of healthy donors' naive CD4 and CD8 T cells. Looking at the study overall: Three donor age groups were sampled: 20-25, 40-50 and 60-70 years; half female.

Study findings and constraints: Positive CDR3 charge linked to CD4+ cells, negative to CD8+ cells.

Starting from around 500 ng of total RNA, TCR libraries were made with linear amplification. Original processing methods: From about five healthy donors, 78,498 rearranged TCR alpha transcripts were sequenced. Via MiXCR, TCRdb re-called the reads, giving one row per CDR3 protein. The V and J calls and clone size are TCRdb's, not the authors'. The sample has around 180,000 distinct CDR3 sequences; around 80% are singletons. This receptor was obtained from a pool of human donors in good health; the sample pools cells from several healthy donors. The source material was naive CD4+ and CD8+ T cells sorted from blood, pooled from several donors.

CDR3 sequence: CASSVLMGSNEQYF. For the CDR3, the DNA is TGTGCCAGTAGCGTCCTGATGGGCTCGAACGAGCAGTACTTC. The rearrangement uses TRBV19 and TRBJ2-7, with D hard to call. The CDR3 totals 14 residues. Trimming stripped 6 bases from V and 5 bases from J, with 17 bases between. Germline assignment: CDR1 LNHDA and CDR2 SQIVND (reference sequence).